This TCR beta chain was sequenced during a study of Graves' ophthalmopathy and Graves' hyperthyroidism. Study-level background: No treatment had been given when peripheral blood was collected at initial diagnosis.

The sample holds many counts of this clonotype. Germline V gives CDR1 SQVTM, CDR2 ANQGSEA. Trimming stripped 0 bases from V and 4 bases from J, with 12 bases between. The CDR3 extends over 14 amino acids. TCR beta CDR3 amplification used RNA transcripts. An initial RT-PCR round employing HTBI primers preceded a second-round multiplex PCR. TCRdb re-analysed the multiplex PCR reads in MiXCR, keeping a single row per CDR3 protein. The table records roughly 480,000 distinct CDR3 sequences, approximately 14% of them present only once. This rearrangement joins TRBV29-1 to TRBJ1-1, with a tentative D call TRBD1 (5 bases). Sample: blood. The TCR comes from a woman in her thirties with Graves' ophthalmopathy. CDR3 nucleotides: TGCAGCGTTGAAGATCCGGGACGGGCCACTGAAGCTTTCTTT. It translates to CSVEDPGRATEAFF.